One and the same sample provided the 26 T cell receptor beta chains below, sequenced in a study of identifying expanded T cells in peripheral blood. Sequencing used immunoSEQ multiplex PCR; TCRdb keeps in-frame clones, though not all of them. The table shows about 82,000 clones, with roughly 90% occurring only once. Material: blood. The receptors stem from a person aged 18-69 years in good health.

The J gene is TRBJ1-1, the V gene TRBV19; TRBD1 might be the D (5 bases). Germline CDR1 is LNHDA and CDR2 is SQIVND (reference sequence). Trimming took off 3 bases at V and 6 bases at J, with 11 bases between the two ends. This CDR3 is 13 amino acids long. The CDR3 sequence is CASSIQGRPEAFF. CDR3 in DNA: TGTGCCAGTAGTATTCAGGGTCGTCCTGAAGCTTTCTTT.

This clone was counted only a few times. V and J are TRBV5-4 and TRBJ1-1; a weak D match, TRBD1 (6 bases). Trimming took off 2 bases at V and 8 bases at J, with 13 bases between the two ends. Germline loops: CDR1 SGHNT, CDR2 YYREEE (reference sequence). The length of the CDR3 is 13 residues. CDR3 residues: CASSFSRGGEAFF. The CDR3 DNA follows: TGTGCCAGCAGCTTCTCCCGAGGGGGGGAAGCTTTCTTT.

V gene TRBV11-3 combines with J gene TRBJ2-7, with 7 bases identical to TRBD1. This CDR3 spans 15 amino acids. J gave up 1 base and V 4 bases, and 7 bases lay outside the gene matches. The germline V gene has CDR1 SGHNT and CDR2 YENEEA. The CDR3 nucleotides read TGTGCCAGCAGCTATCGACAGGGACCTTCCTACGAGCAGTACTTC. Residues: CASSYRQGPSYEQYF.

This rearrangement joins TRBV2 to TRBJ2-7, with a tentative D call TRBD2 (5 bases). Between the trimmed V and J ends, which lost 6 bases and 7 bases, there was a span of 16 bases. The CDR3 has 13 amino acids. Germline V gene data show CDR1 as SNHLY and CDR2 as FYNNEI. CDR3 amino acids: CASRATSVIEQYF. The CDR3, as DNA: TGTGCCAGCAGGGCAACTAGTGTAATTGAGCAGTACTTC.

The rearrangement uses TRBV9 and TRBJ1-2; no clear D. This CDR3 is built from 13 residues. Germline assignment: CDR1 SGDLS and CDR2 YYNGEE. Trimming left V 2 bases short and J 3 bases short, with 8 bases between. In nucleotides, the CDR3 is TGTGCCAGCAGCGTCTCCGGGGACTATGGCTACACCTTC. As protein: CASSVSGDYGYTF.

This chain uses TRBV4-1 with TRBJ2-7; D is ambiguous. V was shortened by 3 bases and J by 3 bases, with 9 bases between the two germline ends. This CDR3 has 13 amino acids. The germline V gene has CDR1 MGHRA and CDR2 YSYEKL. DNA of the CDR3: TGCGCCAGCAGCCAGGGCCCGTACTACGAGCAGTACTTC. Its translation: CASSQGPYYEQYF.

The chain recombines TRBV5-1 with TRBJ1-6; D is uncertain. Trimming stripped 2 bases from V and 7 bases from J, with 7 bases between. The CDR3 sequence is 13 residues long. From germline, CDR1 is SGHRS and CDR2 YFSETQ. The chain's CDR3 is CASSFQENSPLHF. The CDR3 region has the DNA TGCGCCAGCAGCTTTCAAGAGAATTCACCCCTCCACTTT.

This chain uses TRBV23-1 with TRBJ2-2; 10 nucleotides agree with TRBD2. TRBV23-1 is assigned to the ORF class and has an uncertain function. This CDR3 comprises 18 residues. V trimming: 0 bases; J trimming: 2 bases; junction bases outside the gene matches: 6. CDR3 in amino acids: CASSQSVLAGENTGELFF. The CDR3 DNA is TGCGCCAGCAGTCAATCGGTGCTAGCGGGAGAAAACACCGGGGAGCTGTTTTTT.

This chain connects TRBV7-9 to TRBJ1-4, with D possibly TRBD1 on 5 matching bases. The CDR3 runs 17 residues. Germline values: CDR1 SEHNR, CDR2 FQNEAQ (reference sequence). The germline V and J ends were trimmed by 3 bases and 0 bases, with 14 bases remaining between them. The CDR3 loop is CASSFEEGSPTNEKLFF. CDR3 nucleotide sequence: TGTGCCAGCAGCTTCGAGGAGGGGAGTCCAACTAATGAAAAACTGTTTTTT. Looking up the rest from reference TRBV7-9 and TRBJ1-4 gives the full variable domain: DTGVSQNPRHKITKRGQNVTFRCDPISEHNRLYWYRQTLGQGPEFLTYFQNEAQLEKSRLLSDRFSAERPKGSFSTLEIQRTEQGDSAMYLCASSFEEGSPTNEKLFFGSGTQLSVL.

The chain recombines TRBV19 with TRBJ1-3; D is undetermined. V dropped 7 bases and J dropped 0 bases, with 7 bases sitting between them. Germline CDR1 is LNHDA and CDR2 is SQIVND (reference sequence). The CDR3 consists of 13 residues. CDR3 loop: CASTGYSGNTIYF. CDR3 coding DNA: TGTGCCAGTACCGGATACTCTGGAAACACCATATATTTT. The whole variable domain, remainder taken from reference TRBV19 and TRBJ1-3, is DGGITQSPKYLFRKEGQNVTLSCEQNLNHDAMYWYRQDPGQGLRLIYYSQIVNDFQKGDIAEGYSVSREKKESFPLTVTSAQKNPTAFYLCASTGYSGNTIYFGEGSWLTVV.

This clone was recorded only once. The rearrangement uses TRBV5-1 and TRBJ1-6, with D possibly matching TRBD1 (6 bases). Per germline, CDR1 SGHRS and CDR2 YFSETQ. There are 14 residues in the CDR3. Trimming cost V 6 bases and J 9 bases, with 16 bases left between them. CDR3 nucleotides: TGCGCCAGCAACTCCGGACAGATCAGTTCACCCCTCCACTTT. Its protein is CASNSGQISSPLHF. Filled out from reference TRBV5-1 and TRBJ1-6, the complete variable domain reads KAGVTQTPRYLIKTRGQQVTLSCSPISGHRSVSWYQQTPGQGLQFLFEYFSETQRNKGNFPGRFSGRQFSNSRSEMNVSTLELGDSALYLCASNSGQISSPLHFGNGTRLTVT.

J is TRBJ2-5 and V is TRBV9; 8 bases match TRBD2. V trimming: 4 bases; J trimming: 5 bases; junction bases outside the gene matches: 16. This CDR3 has 17 residues. Germline V gives CDR1 SGDLS, CDR2 YYNGEE. CDR3 sequence reads: CASSQTSAGITRETQYF. As DNA, the CDR3 is TGTGCCAGCAGCCAGACTAGCGCAGGGATCACCCGGGAGACCCAGTACTTC.

CDR3 sequence reads: CASSITGGHSGYTF. The CDR3 coding sequence is TGCGCCAGCAGCATTACGGGGGGACACTCTGGCTACACCTTC. This chain uses TRBV5-1 with TRBJ1-2, with D possibly matching TRBD1 (6 bases). Trimming removed 4 bases from V and 7 bases from J, with 17 bases in between. The CDR3 loop spans 14 amino acids. CDR1 is SGHRS, CDR2 YFSETQ, per germline.

The V gene is TRBV9, the J gene TRBJ2-2; D call uncertain. The germline CDR1 and CDR2 sequences are SGDLS and YYNGEE. Trimming removed 6 bases from V and 0 bases from J, with 6 bases in between. The CDR3 runs 13 residues. CDR3 nucleotide sequence: TGTGCCAGCATGCCATCGAACACCGGGGAGCTGTTTTTT. Translating it yields CASMPSNTGELFF.

A few counts support this clone. This chain uses TRBV30 with TRBJ1-2; no firm D call. This CDR3 has 15 amino acids. Germline CDR1 GTSNPN, CDR2 SVGIG (reference sequence). Trimming pared 2 bases from V and 4 bases from J, leaving 17 bases between. The CDR3 nucleotides read TGTGCCTGGAGTCCCCAAAGGTCTCTCCTCTATGGCTACACCTTC. Its translation: CAWSPQRSLLYGYTF. Supplemented by reference TRBV30 and TRBJ1-2, the full variable domain reads SQTIHQWPATLVQPVGSPLSLECTVEGTSNPNLYWYRQAAGRGLQLLFYSVGIGQISSEVPQNLSASRPQDRQFILSSKKLLLSDSGFYLCAWSPQRSLLYGYTFGSGTRLTVV.

The CDR3 protein is CSAPRANEQYF. In nucleotides, the CDR3 is TGCAGTGCCCCGAGGGCCAACGAGCAGTACTTC. This sequence joins TRBV20-1 and TRBJ2-7; tentatively, D is TRBD2 (5 bases). In germline, CDR1 is DFQATT, CDR2 SNEGSKA (reference sequence). Trimming removed 6 bases at V and 5 bases at J, with 11 bases between. CDR3 length: 11 amino acids.

The chain joins TRBV4-3 to TRBJ2-1; the D is unclear. Looked up from germline, CDR1 is LGHNA and CDR2 is YSLEER. Trimming shortened V by 4 bases and J by 4 bases, and 11 bases separated the two germline ends. The CDR3 length is 14 residues. CDR3 loop: CASSPWTSYNEQFF. The CDR3 bases are TGCGCCAGCAGCCCGTGGACCAGTTACAATGAGCAGTTCTTC.

This sequence joins TRBV6-5 and TRBJ2-1; perhaps D is TRBD1 or TRBD2 (5 bases each). This CDR3 contains 14 residues. The germline gives CDR1 MNHEY, CDR2 SVGAGI. The germline V and J ends were trimmed by 1 base and 4 bases, with 8 bases remaining between them. CDR3 residues: CASSYLEGYNEQFF. Here the CDR3 DNA reads TGTGCCAGCAGTTACTTAGAGGGGTACAATGAGCAGTTCTTC.

This chain connects TRBV18 to TRBJ2-3; 9 bases match TRBD1. The CDR3 is 14 residues long. After removal of 3 bases from V and 7 bases from J, the junction contained 5 bases not matched to a gene. CDR1 and CDR2 (germline): KGHSH, LQKENI. The CDR3 region is CASSPEQGAHTQYF. Written as DNA, the CDR3 is TGTGCCAGCTCACCGGAACAGGGGGCGCATACGCAGTATTTT.

The chain couples TRBV5-1 to TRBJ2-7; no clear D. V lost 2 bases to trimming and J lost 2 bases, with 8 bases between them. This CDR3 contains 13 residues. The V gene's germline CDR1 is SGHRS and CDR2 YFSETQ. CDR3: CASSFTNPYEQYF. The CDR3 bases are TGCGCCAGCAGCTTTACAAACCCCTACGAGCAGTACTTC.

The J gene is TRBJ1-1, the V gene TRBV5-4, with a possible D match to TRBD1 (6 bases). The germline CDR1 and CDR2 sequences are SGHNT and YYREEE (reference sequence). This CDR3 is 14 amino acids long. V lost 0 bases to trimming and J lost 5 bases, with 11 bases between them. The CDR3 is CASSLGGARTEAFF. CDR3 sequence (DNA): TGTGCCAGCAGCTTGGGGGGGGCAAGGACTGAAGCTTTCTTT.

This clone was recorded once. This chain joins TRBV19 and TRBJ2-7; 10 positions agree with TRBD2. Germline values: CDR1 LNHDA, CDR2 SQIVND (reference sequence). The CDR3 has 15 residues. Trimming cost V 2 bases and J 4 bases; bases outside gene matches: 5. CDR3 sequence (DNA): TGTGCCAGTAGTATAACTGCTAGCGGGGGTTACGAGCAGTACTTC. Amino acid sequence: CASSITASGGYEQYF.

The J gene is TRBJ1-3, the V gene TRBV7-8; 10 nucleotides match TRBD1. V shed 0 bases and J 4 bases; nucleotides not matched to a gene: 0. Germline V gives CDR1 SGHVS, CDR2 FQNEAQ. The CDR3 contains 15 residues. The CDR3 sequence is CASSLAGQGGNTIYF. DNA of the CDR3: TGTGCCAGCAGCTTAGCGGGACAGGGGGGAAACACCATATATTTT.

The J gene is TRBJ2-7, the V gene TRBV5-4; 8 nucleotides align to TRBD1. With V trimmed by 3 bases and J by 3 bases, 8 bases remained unmatched. This CDR3 comprises 15 residues. Germline-derived CDR1 and CDR2 are SGHNT and YYREEE (reference sequence). This CDR3 is CASSYRGTGRYEQYF. CDR3 in DNA: TGTGCCAGCAGCTATAGGGGGACAGGACGCTACGAGCAGTACTTC.

The gene calls are TRBV7-9 and TRBJ2-3, with D perhaps matching TRBD1 (6 bases). This CDR3 has 14 amino acids. The germline V gene encodes CDR1 SEHNR and CDR2 FQNEAQ (reference sequence). The V gene lost 2 bases and the J gene lost 6 bases, with 12 bases spanning the gap. DNA of the CDR3: TGTGCCAGCAGCTTACCCGGACAGCCCGATACGCAGTATTTT. It translates to CASSLPGQPDTQYF.

The chain recombines TRBV19 with TRBJ1-5; D is ambiguous. V was pared by 5 bases and J by 6 bases, with 2 bases between. Germline V lookup: CDR1 LNHDA, CDR2 SQIVND (reference sequence). The CDR3 consists of 10 residues. The CDR3 DNA sequence: TGTGCCAGTAGTCTTCAGCCCCAGCATTTT. Its translation: CASSLQPQHF.